The entry below describes one T cell receptor (beta chain). Its specificity is unknown. The data belong to a study of cytomegalovirus exposure and HLA in healthy donors. Study conclusions and caveats: From TCR beta sequences, most subjects' HLA-A and HLA-B alleles were reportedly predicted accurately.

Vbeta (60) and Jbeta (13) primers were used in the PCR. TCRdb's copy holds only in-frame clones and misses some; the assay was immunoSEQ multiplex PCR. The sample shows more than 85,000 clones, 75% to 85% of them seen only once. Germline CDR1 and CDR2: SGHRS and YFSETQ. V lost 2 bases, J lost 1 base, and 11 bases lay in between. There are 15 residues in the CDR3. The TCR originated in a young man in good health and CMV-seronegative. Material: PBMCs. The rearrangement joins TRBV5-1 to TRBJ2-3, with TRBD1 as a possible D gene (6 bases). CDR3 residues: CASSLGDTGTDTQYF. CDR3 coding DNA: TGCGCCAGCAGCTTAGGGGACACCGGCACAGATACGCAGTATTTT.